This T cell receptor beta chain appears in the sequencing data of a study of metastatic and nonmetastatic thyroid tumors. All patients reached thyroid surgery having received no treatment beforehand. Looked up from germline, CDR1 is WNHNN and CDR2 is SYGVQD (reference sequence). The CDR3 is 12 amino acids. Trimming shortened V by 3 bases and J by 1 base, and 4 bases separated the two germline ends. General study results and limits: Significantly higher TCR beta diversity was reportedly seen in malignant thyroid tumors than benign nodules, in blood and tumor.

TCRdb re-called the PCR reads via MiXCR. Of over 50,000 clones in the sample, almost 30% were seen once. Points on this clone: Its target is unknown.

The chain joins TRBV10-1 to TRBJ2-7; D is uncertain. The sample was blood. This clonotype was sampled from a female donor with papillary thyroid cancer or a benign thyroid nodule (not recorded which). Some clones in this sample may be carry-over from other donors' samples. This chain's CDR3 is CASSDGSYEQYF. DNA for the CDR3: TGCGCCAGCAGTGACGGATCCTACGAGCAGTACTTC.